The clone carrying this T cell receptor beta chain is termed medium-sized. The antigen is unknown. The sample is drawn from a study of spatial heterogeneity in lung cancer. Study findings and constraints: Mutation tallies in tumors tracked expanded intratumoral alpha and beta TCR counts.

Trimming removed 6 bases from V and 5 bases from J, with 14 bases in between. The CDR3 is made up of 14 amino acids. CDR1 and CDR2 from the germline V gene are SGHRS and YFSETQ. Noted time point: sample taken at primary tumor resection. Patients with untreated early-stage non-small cell lung cancer, numbering 72, were the donors. No cells were sorted before sequencing. The whole RNA sequenced was extracted from tumor, nontumor lung or frozen PBMC. TCRdb passed the 5' RACE reads through MiXCR, listing each CDR3 protein once. Of some 6,500 distinct CDR3 sequences in the sample, roughly a tenth were seen once.

This clonotype originated in a female donor with early-stage non-small cell lung cancer. The genes are TRBV5-1 and TRBJ1-4; maybe TRBD1 (6 bases). Specimen: lung tumor tissue, collected at surgery. The chain's CDR3 is CASTSTGGNEKLFF. Here the CDR3 DNA reads TGCGCCAGCACCTCGACAGGCGGCAATGAAAAACTGTTTTTT. The variable domain in full, with the rest retrieved from reference TRBV5-1 and TRBJ1-4, is KAGVTQTPRYLIKTRGQQVTLSCSPISGHRSVSWYQQTPGQGLQFLFEYFSETQRNKGNFPGRFSGRQFSNSRSEMNVSTLELGDSALYLCASTSTGGNEKLFFGSGTQLSVL.